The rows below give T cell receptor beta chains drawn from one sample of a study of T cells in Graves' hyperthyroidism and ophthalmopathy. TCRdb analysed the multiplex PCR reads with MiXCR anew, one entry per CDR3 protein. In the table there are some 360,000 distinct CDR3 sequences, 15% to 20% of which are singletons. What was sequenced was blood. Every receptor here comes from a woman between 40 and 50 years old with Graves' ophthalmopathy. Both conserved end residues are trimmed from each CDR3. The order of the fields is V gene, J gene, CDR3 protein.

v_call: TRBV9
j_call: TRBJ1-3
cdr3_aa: ASSVFDRGPGNTIY

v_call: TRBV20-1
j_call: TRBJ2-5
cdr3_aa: SSWVDGQETQY

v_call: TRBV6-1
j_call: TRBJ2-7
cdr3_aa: ASSKGEEQY

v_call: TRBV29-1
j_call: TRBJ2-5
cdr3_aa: SVGTSRETQY

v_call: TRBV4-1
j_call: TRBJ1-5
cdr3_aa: ASSQVDLGGQPQH

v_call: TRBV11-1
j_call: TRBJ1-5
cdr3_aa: ASSAYRGRGLNQPQH

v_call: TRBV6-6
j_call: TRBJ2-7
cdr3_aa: AITILGQGYEQY

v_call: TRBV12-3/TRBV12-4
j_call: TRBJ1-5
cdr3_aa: ASSLRWGSQPQH

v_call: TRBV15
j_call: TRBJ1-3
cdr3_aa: ATSRESGNTIY

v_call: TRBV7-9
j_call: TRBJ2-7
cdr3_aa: ASTTMAGGYEQY

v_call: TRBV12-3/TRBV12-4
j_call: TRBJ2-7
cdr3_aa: ASSLGYRGYEQY

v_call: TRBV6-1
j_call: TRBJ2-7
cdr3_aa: AISAGGVPREQH

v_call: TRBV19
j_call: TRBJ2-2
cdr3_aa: ASSIQPQLTGELF

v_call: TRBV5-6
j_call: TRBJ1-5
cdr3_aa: ASSLLGGVGDQPQH

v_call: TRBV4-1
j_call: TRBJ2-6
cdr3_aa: ASSPGGAEDGANVLT

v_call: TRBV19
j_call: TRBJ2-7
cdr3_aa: ASSIASGDYEQC

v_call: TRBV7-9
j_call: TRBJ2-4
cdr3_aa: ASTSLRAGLNIQY

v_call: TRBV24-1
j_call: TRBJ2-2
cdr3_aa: ATSQGIDTGELF

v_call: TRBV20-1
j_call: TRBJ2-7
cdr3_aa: SASKFGEPSYEQY

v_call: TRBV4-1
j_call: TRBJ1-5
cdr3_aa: ASSPETGRGHQPQH

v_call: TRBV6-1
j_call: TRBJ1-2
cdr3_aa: ASRGPGQGNYGYT

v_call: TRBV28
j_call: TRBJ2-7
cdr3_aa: ASSLGGRGGEQY

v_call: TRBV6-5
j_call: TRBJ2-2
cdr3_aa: ASSYSASRGRIGELF

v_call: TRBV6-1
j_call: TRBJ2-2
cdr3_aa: ASRPTGRHTGELF

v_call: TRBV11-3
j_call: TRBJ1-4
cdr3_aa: ASSLSRTNEKLF

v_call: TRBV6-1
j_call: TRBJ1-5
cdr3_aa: ASTWDSRSNQPQH

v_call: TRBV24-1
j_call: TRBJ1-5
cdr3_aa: ATSDSSQVLGQPQH

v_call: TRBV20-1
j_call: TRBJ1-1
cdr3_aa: SARVSGDTEAF

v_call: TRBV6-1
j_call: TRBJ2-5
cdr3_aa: ASRSRDTEAQY

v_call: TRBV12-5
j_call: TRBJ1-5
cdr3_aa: ASGWTEGQPQH

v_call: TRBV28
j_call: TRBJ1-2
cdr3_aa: ASSLFLYGGYT

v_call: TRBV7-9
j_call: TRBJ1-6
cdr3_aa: ASSLEGYNSPLH

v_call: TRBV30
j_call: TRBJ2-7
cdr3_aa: AWSGLQGTEQY

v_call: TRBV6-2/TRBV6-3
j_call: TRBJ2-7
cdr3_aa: ASGGGRRYEQY

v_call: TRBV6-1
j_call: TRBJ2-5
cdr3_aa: ASSVSPGGLKETQY

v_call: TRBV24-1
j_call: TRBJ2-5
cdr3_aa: ATSDPGLQGTQY

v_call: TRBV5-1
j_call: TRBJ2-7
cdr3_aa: ASSQRELAGEQY

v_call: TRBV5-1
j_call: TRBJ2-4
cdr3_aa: ASSSANIQY

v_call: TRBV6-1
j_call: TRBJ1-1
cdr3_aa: ASKGGDRRSNTEAF

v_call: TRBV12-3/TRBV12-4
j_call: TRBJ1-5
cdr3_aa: ASRLSGQPQH

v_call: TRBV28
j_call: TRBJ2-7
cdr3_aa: ASSFQGTYEQY

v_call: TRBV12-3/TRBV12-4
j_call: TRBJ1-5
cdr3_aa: ASSLRISNQPQH

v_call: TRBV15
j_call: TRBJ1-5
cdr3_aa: ATSVGRSNQPQH